Below, one T cell receptor (beta chain) is given with its context. In the study's own analysis: Amplification from reference gene primers served as the basis for estimated nucleated cell counts. The repertoire was sequenced with immunoSEQ multiplex PCR; TCRdb's copy has only in-frame clones and lacks some. The DNA was the basis for D and trimming; V, J and clone size are from that table. The sample lists fewer than 90,000 clones, about 88% occurring once. This entry comes from a study of blood T cell repertoires in COVID-19. Study in general: Acute and convalescent COVID-19 specimens originated in the United States, Italy and Spain. Sources were T cells, B-cell-depleted T cells, or PBMCs; the material itself was cDNA or gDNA.

CDR1 is LNHDA and CDR2 is SQIVND in the germline V gene (reference sequence). This CDR3 region has 17 residues. V was pared by 0 bases and J by 2 bases, with 17 bases between. The sequence derives from a man aged 65 to 79 with active COVID-19. The sample taken for sequencing was peripheral blood. This sequence joins TRBV19 and TRBJ2-7; D might be TRBD2 (6 bases). CDR3 DNA: TGTGCCAGTAGTATAGATAGGAGGGCAGCTCCAACCTACGAGCAGTACTTC. Translated: CASSIDRRAAPTYEQYF.